This T cell receptor beta chain was sequenced during a study of cytomegalovirus exposure and HLA in healthy donors (dated by TCRdb to 2017 to 2019). In terms of the full investigation: An earlier analysis of some 620 of the donors reported 250 to 300 Gb of sequence data and 95 million to 130 million unique TCR beta sequences obtained from about 200 million T cells. An early release that covered about 600 HLA-typed donors contained around 300 gigabases of sequencing data and tens of millions of unique TCR sequences. Among the roughly 400 genotyped donors, approximately 77% belonged to the genetic ancestry cluster associated with self-reported Caucasian donors. The study was designed to test whether signatures of past pathogen exposure could be identified by cataloging public T cell receptors. The study profiled the T cell repertoires of some 610 subjects by immunosequencing and related them to cytomegalovirus serostatus. In addition to the first cohort of approximately 670 subjects, a separate validation cohort of 130 or so different subjects was used. High-throughput TCR immunosequencing, statistical association of individual TCRs with disease status, and machine learning were combined to predict cytomegalovirus infection status. To study patterns of TCR occurrence, a later analysis re-analyzed previously published TCR beta repertoires from hundreds of donors and added high-resolution HLA genotyping. Rather than drawing on any new phenotypic data, the later analysis identified candidate immune exposures from TCR beta sequences and the way those sequences occurred across donors. An earlier analysis of some 600 of the donors applied high-throughput TCR beta sequencing to assess whether each TCR beta V gene segment acted as functional or pseudogenic. Donor age, sex, ethnicity and CMV serostatus were compiled alongside the repertoire data. Genome-wide SNP genotypes for about three fifths of the roughly 670 donors were used in a later genetic analysis, which treated that subset as a discovery cohort. All discovery cohort repertoires had been generated on a single sequencing platform. HLA typing included class I and class II loci at four-digit resolution. Typing coverage differed by locus: A, B, C, DRB1 and DQB1 were typed in roughly 629-640 donors, DQA1 in 500 to 550, DPA1 in some 570, and DPB1 in around 490. Several DR-DQ haplotypes were treated as single units for association and clustering because of strong linkage in the cohort. On average, roughly 250,000 unique TCR beta nucleotide sequences were sequenced per donor among some 430 genotyped donors of the cohort, with roughly 18% of those sequences being non-productive.

What the study reported, not specific to this receptor: The study listed 150 to 200 TCR beta chains as associated with cytomegalovirus. The classifier was reported to diagnose cytomegalovirus status with high specificity and sensitivity in both the original and validation cohorts. In a later analysis, several top co-occurrence clusters were reported to appear linked to parvovirus B19, influenza, CMV and Epstein-Barr virus. The cohort was sequenced for TCR beta chains only, and without alpha or paired-chain data the features that could be detected were limited. The only immune exposure information available for the cohort was CMV serostatus. Sequencing depth was assumed to be roughly uniform across donors in the presence/absence analyses, though that assumption may not hold. Broadly in line with IMGT annotations, most TCR beta V segments showed up in productive rearrangements about 87% or about 30% of the time in an earlier analysis of 450 to 600 of the donors. Compared with the approximately 710-donor mean, donors in an Asian-associated ancestry cluster had fewer N-insertions in productive TCRs, according to a later genetic analysis. The authors suggested that the approach could potentially be extended to other disease states and immunological phenotypes. Linkage disequilibrium might explain the correlated functional status among segregating V segments, but an unknown experimental factor could not be ruled out. In a later analysis, 15,000 to 20,000 TCR beta sequences were associated with specific HLA alleles at a false discovery rate of 0.05. A further reported finding was that TCR beta sequences accurately predicted the HLA-A and HLA-B alleles for most subjects in the first cohort. In a later analysis, the rate of TCR association differed among HLA loci, with DRB1 alleles having the most associated TCRs and HLA-C alleles having the fewest. A later analysis found that HLA-associated TCR beta chains were more clonally expanded and had lower generation probabilities than equally common non-associated chains. Because the 87-base-pair reads could not distinguish some IMGT-functional V segments, including TRBV6-2 and TRBV6-3, those segments were excluded. The earlier analysis of 450 to 700 of the donors excluded some 15 rarely observed V segments, including chromosome 9 orphons, because counts were too low. A cluster of highly shared sequence variants was judged likely to be a technical artifact of the sequencing pipeline. In vitro tests confirmed that three of the cytomegalovirus-associated TCR beta chains recognize cytomegalovirus antigens. Most TCR sequences were observed very rarely across donors, whereas some public TCRs were present in many individuals. Assigning TCR associations to individual alleles was difficult when HLA alleles, especially DR and DQ, strongly co-occurred. Because HLA typing was missing for some donors at each locus, association tests included only the typed subset. A later analysis found that most CMV-associated TCR beta chains appeared HLA-restricted, with HLA associations seemingly driven largely by CMV exposure. In a later genetic analysis, a missense DCLRE1C variant was associated with V-gene and J-gene trimming of TCR beta chains, and the association was replicated in an independent cohort.

The cohort consisted of 666 healthy bone marrow donors. At the time of sampling, all cohort members were nominally healthy, though unrecorded immune exposures were likely present. The donor was CMV seronegative and was included in the group of 352 seronegative cohort members. A peripheral blood sample was collected from each donor, and TCR beta sequencing was performed on peripheral blood mononuclear cells. The Qiagen DNeasy Blood Extraction Kit was used to extract genomic DNA from the blood cell samples. This clone has a single count. The antigen it recognizes is unknown. No clone much larger than this one lies a single base away; base qualities are absent. Libraries were constructed by the immunoSEQ multiplex PCR assay. For the multiplex PCR, a mixture combining 60 forward primers for TCR Vbeta segments and 13 reverse primers for TCR Jbeta segments was used. The CDR3 region of rearranged TCR beta genes was amplified from genomic DNA by a multiplex PCR assay. The Illumina HiSeq System was used to sequence the amplified TCR beta libraries as 87-base-pair reads. Under the source paper's analysis protocol: A later analysis tallied roughly 76 million unique TCR beta chains across the approximately 670 repertoires, and some 10 million of those chains were shared by two or more donors. To remove PCR and sequencing errors, raw reads were error-corrected and collapsed into unique sequences using a nearest-neighbor algorithm that merged closely related sequences. To assign V, D and J gene segments, CDR3 sequences were aligned to IMGT reference sequences. For a sequence to be retained, a match of at least six nucleotides to both a V gene segment and a J gene segment was required. Rearrangements were called productive when the CDR3 lacked stop codons and stayed in frame with V and J; all others were non-productive. Following IMGT convention, CDR3 was defined as the stretch from the second conserved V-encoded cysteine to the conserved J-encoded phenylalanine. Sequences without an unambiguous match to a single V gene segment were excluded from the earlier analysis of approximately 560 of the donors. An earlier analysis of some 500 of the donors classified V segments as functional when productive rearrangements were above 56.7% and as segregating when the standard deviation between donors was above 5%. To diagnose cytomegalovirus status from the catalog of TCR beta chain sequences, a statistical classification framework was built. In a later analysis, TCR nucleotide sequences were compared against IMGT/GENE-DB human TR gene sequences so that V and J genes could be assigned. The TCRdist pipeline was used in a later analysis to assign CDR3 sequences and most-parsimonious VDJ recombination scenarios. In a later analysis, each TCR beta chain was defined by its CDR3 amino acid sequence together with its V-gene family, and reads lacking a unique V-gene family were excluded. As a way to deal with suspected cross-contamination and a sequencing artifact, a later analysis dropped hundreds of nucleotide sequences that were highly shared and had low generation probability. In a later analysis, a clonal expansion index for each public chain was calculated from normalized within-repertoire ranks of inferred template counts. A later analysis computed generation probabilities with a VDJ recombination model fitted to out-of-frame rearrangements, and checked the results against IGoR. In a later analysis, hypergeometric tests were used to score TCR-TCR, TCR-HLA and TCR-CMV co-occurrence, with a repertoire-size bias correction applied to TCR pairs. False discovery rates were estimated in a later analysis by permuting HLA or CMV assignments 20 times. In a later analysis, co-occurring TCRs were grouped with DBSCAN, and TCRdist sequence similarity was added when clustering was performed within HLA-allele-positive subsets. Repertoires with fewer than 30,000 or more than 120,000 public chains, plus five repertoires with anomalous nucleotide sharing, were excluded from co-occurrence clustering. TCRdb retrieved this table from immuneACCESS and kept in-frame rearrangements only. Not all clones are present; in checked studies, unresolved V genes account for under half, and no reason is known for the remainder. Clonal size and the V and J genes are those of that table, whereas D and trimming came from the DNA. The table for this sample lists 150,000 to 200,000 clones; about 80% of them were counted only once. The top ten clones comprise 1.4% to 1.5% of the sample.

As encoded in the germline V gene, CDR1 is SNHLY while CDR2 is FYNNEI. The germline V and J ends show losses of 8 bases and 4 bases respectively, and no gene match explains 4 bases of the junction. The CDR3 covers 12 residues, taking in both the cysteine and the phenylalanine. Only the CDR3 region is kept as DNA, spanning 36 bases read in frame from base 1. The sequenced material came from PBMCs. Recombination linked TRBV2 to TRBJ2-5, and TRBD1 aligns with 7 junction nucleotides. The sequence was collected from a man aged 18 to 35 in good health and CMV-seronegative. The DNA reads TGTGCCAGCGACAGGGAAGGAGAGACCCAGTACTTC. It specifies CASDREGETQYF.